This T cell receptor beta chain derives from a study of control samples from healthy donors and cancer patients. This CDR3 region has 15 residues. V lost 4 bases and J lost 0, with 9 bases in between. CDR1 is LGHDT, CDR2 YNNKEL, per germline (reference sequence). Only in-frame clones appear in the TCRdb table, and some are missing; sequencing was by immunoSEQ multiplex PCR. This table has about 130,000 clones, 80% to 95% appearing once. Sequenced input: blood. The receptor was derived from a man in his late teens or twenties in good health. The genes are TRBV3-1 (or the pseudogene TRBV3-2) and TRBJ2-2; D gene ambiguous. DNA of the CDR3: TGTGCCAGCAGCCCTAGACCGTCGAACACCGGGGAGCTGTTTTTT. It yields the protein CASSPRPSNTGELFF.